The entry that follows covers one T cell receptor (beta chain) sequence. The sample comes from a study of blood T cell repertoires in COVID-19. Overall study: Cohort 3 donors counted as recovered after two negative PCRs, clearance, or resolved symptoms.

Authors' methods: Amplification of reference gene primers provided the estimated nucleated cell counts. Method: immunoSEQ multiplex PCR; TCRdb's copy keeps in-frame clones and lacks some. The DNA gave D and trimming, while V, J and clone size come from that table. Of 150,000 to 200,000 clones listed, less than 80% are singletons. Germline CDR1 reads LGHDT; CDR2 reads YNNKEL (reference sequence). The CDR3 covers 13 residues. J gave up 6 bases and V 7 bases, and 9 bases lay outside the gene matches. Participants were aged about 18 to 89 years from roughly 25 US areas. Categorization into cohorts depended on clinical history that participants reported.

The receptor's source is an older woman in a cohort exposed to, infected with or recovered from COVID-19 (not recorded which). The sample consisted of PBMCs or T cells enriched from blood (not recorded which). This chain links TRBV3-1 (or the pseudogene TRBV3-2) with TRBJ2-7; TRBD2 aligns across 7 bases. CDR3 sequence: CASNQRSGGEQYF. CDR3 nucleotide sequence: TGTGCCAGCAACCAGCGATCGGGAGGCGAGCAGTACTTC.